This T cell receptor (beta chain) emerged from a study of shared clonotypes between healthy human individuals (dated by TCRdb to 2020 to 2021). About the study as a whole: A couple of women and three men aged 18 to 49 years were included in the cohort. Per donor, three plates each were used for CD4 naive and CD4 memory, two for CD8 naive, and one for CD8 memory. Between about 0.8 and 9 billion PBMCs per donor were obtained by leukapheresis. To increase sequencing depth and limit assay-specific biases, TCR repertoire library preparation and sequencing were carried out by different laboratories using diverse techniques. Blood TCR repertoires of a handful of healthy adults were deeply sequenced to estimate repertoire size and the extent of clonotype sharing between individuals.

TCR CDR3 regions were amplified from genomic DNA by multiplex PCR using the deep immunoSEQ assay. Extracted genomic DNA from each cell subset was spread evenly across all wells of several immunoSEQ 96-well plates, with each plate serving as a replicate. Each replicate PCR for sorted subsets received around 0.2 ug genomic DNA, equal to roughly 33,000 T cell genomes. Purified libraries were quantified with a Qubit 3.0 fluorometer, sized on a Bioanalyzer 2100, and re-quantified with the KAPA Library Quantification kit. A separate single-read 150-cycle Illumina NextSeq 550 flow cell was used to sequence each immunoSEQ 96-well plate. On the study's bioinformatics: Because the immunoSEQ output included only junctional sequences and no quality scores, the filtering could not be the same as the filtering used for full-length reads. Sequences were annotated with PyIR, a Python wrapper for IgBLAST v1.9, using IMGT germline references to assign V/J genes and CDR3. Reads were filtered out if the reads had weak V/J assignments (E-value above 1e-6), no CDR3, stop codons, out-of-frame junctions, or ambiguous translated residues. A V3J clonotype was defined by an identical inferred V gene, J gene, and CDR3 amino acid sequence. Percentage overlap between repertoires was calculated by dividing the number of shared unique clonotypes by the size of the smaller repertoire. RTK rarefaction, the Chao1 estimator, and Recon v2.1 estimates of unobserved clonotypes were used to assess repertoire richness. OLGA was used to compute generation probabilities for all TCRbeta clonotypes that the gDNA method yielded from a handful of donors. The immuneACCESS repertoire file appears here via TCRdb, limited to in-frame rearrangements. These files lack a portion of the clones; in checked studies, under half of the deficit traces to unresolved V genes, and the cause of the others is not known. The V and J calls and clone size are taken from that table; D and trimming were inferred from the DNA. This sample is represented by around 2.5 million clones; approximately 94% of them were singletons. Jointly, the top ten make up about 0.39% of the sample.

Donors were healthy HIV-negative adults with no recently reported acute infections or vaccinations. Every donor was a Caucasian adult living in Nashville, Tennessee, USA. CD4+ T cells were enriched through magnetic negative selection, after which naive cells were positively selected on CD45RA and the remaining negative fraction served as the memory subset. Blood was collected by leukapheresis, and PBMCs were isolated by Ficoll-Histopaque density gradient centrifugation and then cryopreserved in liquid nitrogen vapor phase. Analytical flow cytometry was used to check the purity and quantity of each magnetically sorted T cell population. Genomic DNA was isolated from each sorted fraction and quantified by UV absorbance on a Nanodrop 2000c. Based on the germline V gene, the CDR1 and CDR2 sequences are KGHSH and LQKENI. The CDR3, cysteine through phenylalanine, is 13 amino acids long. The read is trimmed to its CDR3 DNA, 39 bases read in frame from base 1. V is clipped by 7 bases and J by 6 bases, and the sequence between their germline boundaries is 13 bases long.

The paper's findings and limits, for the study overall: Larger estimated clonotype richness was generally found for naive subsets than for memory subsets. Clonotypes shared by all four sorted-subset donors showed higher generation probabilities than non-shared clonotypes. Even with the large sequencing depth, rarefaction of the sorted-subset datasets indicated that sequencing was incomplete. Pairwise subsampling indicated that sequencing depth was expected to affect the degree of clonotype sharing among donors. Sharing across a few donors was observed for 5% to 6.5% of naive CD4, 3% to 3.5% of naive CD8, over 2% of memory CD4, and roughly 0.4% of memory CD8 clonotypes. Sampling was restricted to blood, and TCR repertoires in tissues likely differ from the TCR repertoires found in blood. The genetic and exposure-history diversity represented was limited by the small number of donors.

In regard to this clone: Which antigen it targets is not known. Per-nucleotide qualities are absent, and no much larger clonotype sits a single base away.

Here the chain combines TRBV18 and TRBJ1-5; D gene: possibly TRBD1, on 5 matching bases. This receptor was obtained from a man between 18 and 35 years old in good health. Some clones in this sample may be carry-over from other donors' samples. The sequencing sample was made of naive CD4+ T cells from PBMCs. According to the study, the label for this sample's cell subset or site signals: CD45RA+ positively selected. The nucleotide sequence is given as TGTGCCAGCTTTGGGGGTGCGGCTCAGCCCCAGCATTTT. Its amino acids are CASFGGAAQPQHF.